Below, one T cell receptor (beta chain) is given with its context. The antigen is unknown. This specimen comes from a study of T cells in localized non-small cell lung cancer. Study-level points and caveats: A denser population of T cells in blood accompanied longer overall survival. Heterogeneity within the tumor remains possible, as just one region underwent sequencing. Uninvolved adjacent lung showed the highest T cell clonality, exceeding tumor. The study detected a median approximately 55 of the top 100 tumor clones in adjacent lung.

CDR1 is MNHEY and CDR2 is SMNVEV in the germline V gene (reference sequence). J was trimmed by 7 bases and V by 6 bases; bases with no gene match: 7. The CDR3 contains 13 residues. Assay used: immunoSEQ multiplex PCR; TCRdb lists only in-frame clones, some missing. The sample has roughly 21,000 clones, approximately 90% seen once. The chain recombines TRBV27 with TRBJ2-7, with 9 bases identical to TRBD1. The receptor comes from a woman aged 40 to 75 with stage I lung adenocarcinoma. Sequencing was performed on peripheral blood, taken before any cancer treatment. DNA of the CDR3: TGTGCCAGCAGGTCACAGGGGGCGAGGGAGCAGTACTTC. Translated, it gives CASRSQGAREQYF.